Listed below are T cell receptor beta chains from one sample, sequenced in a study of blood T cell repertoires in COVID-19. The table came from immunoSEQ multiplex PCR; TCRdb's copy has only in-frame clones and leaves some out. The data show some 130,000 clones, roughly 79% seen once. Sequences were obtained from peripheral blood. The receptors here all came from a human donor in a cohort sampled during active COVID-19. Both conserved end residues are part of each CDR3. Fields, in order: J gene, V gene, clone size, D gene, CDR3 protein, CDR3 DNA. A D gene is named only where the DNA matches it firmly. Not every row has a clone size; where given, it reads once, few, many or a size class.

>TRBJ1-5|TRBV11-3|.|TRBD1
CASSLTDRGCQQPQHF
TGTGCCAGCAGTTTAACGGACAGGGGGTGTCAACAGCCCCAGCATTTT
>TRBJ1-2|TRBV12-5|.|.
CASGLEGVNGYTF
TGTGCTAGTGGTTTGGAAGGGGTGAATGGCTACACCTTC
>TRBJ1-4|TRBV19|.|.
CASSAGQINEKLFF
TGTGCCAGTAGTGCCGGACAGATTAATGAAAAACTGTTTTTT
>TRBJ2-7|TRBV19|.|TRBD1
CASSSDRGYEQYF
TGTGCCAGTAGTTCGGACAGGGGCTACGAGCAGTACTTC
>TRBJ2-2|TRBV9|.|.
CASSVVGHQLGTGELFF
TGTGCCAGCAGCGTAGTGGGCCACCAGTTGGGCACCGGGGAGCTGTTTTTT
>TRBJ2-7|TRBV7-9|.|.
CASSFGPGLDEQYF
TGTGCCAGCAGCTTTGGGCCCGGTTTGGACGAGCAGTACTTC
>TRBJ1-4|TRBV11-2|.|.
CASSTRGRGMGEKLFF
TGTGCCAGCAGCACCCGGGGCAGGGGTATGGGTGAAAAACTGTTTTTT
>TRBJ1-4|TRBV30|once|.
CAWEQGRKEKLFF
TGTGCCTGGGAGCAGGGAAGGAAAGAAAAACTGTTTTTT
>TRBJ1-2|TRBV5-8|.|TRBD1
CASHRGHHQTNYGYTF
TGTGCCAGCCACAGGGGACACCACCAGACTAACTATGGCTACACCTTC
>TRBJ1-1|TRBV18|.|.
CASSPLTPGTEAFF
TGTGCCAGCTCACCACTGACGCCGGGCACTGAAGCTTTCTTT
>TRBJ1-4|TRBV6-5|.|.
CASSLLQFNEKLFF
TGTGCCAGCAGTTTGTTACAGTTTAATGAAAAACTGTTTTTT
>TRBJ1-1|TRBV11-2|.|.
CASSPAGTSNTEAFF
TGTGCCAGCAGCCCGGCCGGGACATCCAACACTGAAGCTTTCTTT
>TRBJ1-1|TRBV5-1|few|.
CASSYDRGGGTEAFF
TGCGCCAGCAGCTACGATCGGGGAGGGGGGACTGAAGCTTTCTTT
>TRBJ2-5|TRBV7-7|.|TRBD2
CASSPQGLAGVETQYF
TGTGCCAGCAGCCCTCAGGGACTAGCGGGCGTGGAGACCCAGTACTTC
>TRBJ1-5|TRBV19|.|TRBD1
CASSIGPRTGRIQPQHF
TGTGCCAGTAGTATAGGGCCCCGGACAGGGCGAATTCAGCCCCAGCATTTT
>TRBJ2-7|TRBV6-5|few|TRBD1
CASSYAPGTVYEQYF
TGTGCCAGCAGTTACGCGCCTGGGACAGTCTACGAGCAGTACTTC
>TRBJ1-1|TRBV4-1|.|.
CASSQAGKGLNTEAFF
TGCGCCAGCAGCCAGGCAGGGAAAGGGTTGAACACTGAAGCTTTCTTT
>TRBJ1-1|TRBV27|.|.
CASKQGRNTEAFF
TGTGCCAGCAAACAGGGAAGGAACACTGAAGCTTTCTTT
>TRBJ1-3|TRBV7-9|few|.
CASSIQGSGNTIYF
TGTGCCAGCAGCATACAGGGCTCTGGAAACACCATATATTTT
>TRBJ2-5|TRBV19|once|.
CAVSHRAEETQYF
TGTGCCGTAAGCCACAGGGCCGAAGAGACCCAGTACTTC
>TRBJ2-1|TRBV6-1|.|.
CASSEEGTGFYNEQFF
TGTGCCAGCAGTGAAGAGGGAACAGGGTTTTACAATGAGCAGTTCTTC
>TRBJ2-1|TRBV5-1|.|TRBD2
CASSLPGLAGFRNEQFF
TGCGCCAGCAGCCTACCGGGACTAGCGGGGTTTCGCAATGAGCAGTTCTTC
>TRBJ2-7|TRBV28|once|.
CASSLSQTTYYEQYF
TGTGCCAGCAGTTTATCCCAGACAACCTACTACGAGCAGTACTTC
>TRBJ2-1|TRBV7-3|.|.
CASSFSRNEQFF
TGTGCCAGCAGCTTTTCGCGTAATGAGCAGTTCTTC
>TRBJ2-7|TRBV10-1|once|TRBD1
CASSGTGPEQYF
TGCGCCAGCAGCGGGACAGGGCCCGAGCAGTACTTC
>TRBJ1-6|TRBV11-2|few|.
CASSLGGQPNSPLHF
TGTGCCAGCAGCTTAGGAGGACAGCCCAATTCACCCCTCCACTTT
>TRBJ2-7|TRBV7-9|.|.
CASRATESSYEQYF
TGTGCCAGCAGAGCAACAGAGAGCTCCTACGAGCAGTACTTC